What follows are 18 T cell receptor beta chains derived from one specimen sequenced in a study of CD8+ T cells in alopecia areata. Following RNA extraction, reverse transcription yielded cDNA that acted as the sequencing template. Libraries were prepared by immunoSEQ multiplex PCR; TCRdb keeps only in-frame clonotypes and omits some of them. The data show around 110,000 clones, none appearing only once, with about 18% held by the ten largest. Sequenced sample: lesional skin. All receptors derive from a C3H/HeJ mouse with alopecia areata. The mouse line has the MHC haplotype H2-k.

Points on this clone: Gene labels here are mouse ones. The read terminates 4 residues ahead of where the CDR3 ends, so the germline J gene completes it. This chain connects TRBV12-1 to TRBJ2-1, with TRBD2 matching 12 bases. The CDR3 covers 15 residues. Germline CDR1 and CDR2: SGHSN and HYEKVE. V gave up 2 bases and J gave up 6 bases; unmatched junction bases: 4. The CDR3 DNA, read in part, is TGTGCCAGCTCTCCCGGGACTGGGGGGTTTGCT. Translating it yields CASSPGTGGFA. In full, the CDR3 reads CASSPGTGGFAEQFF.

This clone appeared a few times. Gene names and germline match the mouse. The read terminates 4 residues before the CDR3 end, so the remaining end is supplied by the germline J gene. The V and J genes are TRBV31 and TRBJ2-1; TRBD2 agrees at 10 bases. Germline V lookup: CDR1 GKSSPN, CDR2 SITVG. Trimming removed 5 bases from V and 6 bases from J; junction bases left unmatched: 7. There are 14 residues in the CDR3. The sequenced part of the CDR3 DNA is TGTGCCTGGGACAATACTGGGGGGGTTGCT. Its protein is CAWDNTGGVA. The CDR3 in full is CAWDNTGGVAEQFF.

As regards this clone: Mouse gene names and germline throughout. The read terminates 4 residues before the CDR3 end, so the remaining end is supplied by the germline J gene. The rearrangement links TRBV19 to TRBJ2-5; 11 bases line up with TRBD2. The CDR3 spans 14 residues. CDR1 and CDR2 from the germline V gene are FNHDT and SITEND (reference sequence). CDR3 amino acids: CASTTTGGEDTQYF. The CDR3 DNA, read in part, is TGTGCCAGCACCACGACTGGGGGGGAGGAC.

This clone was seen a handful of times. These gene names are mouse names. The read falls 4 residues short of the CDR3 end, and the missing part is taken from the germline J gene. The chain couples TRBV13-3 to TRBJ1-1; D not resolved. Trimming pared 6 bases from V and 0 bases from J, leaving 12 bases between. Germline values: CDR1 NNHDY, CDR2 SYVADS. This CDR3 is built from 14 residues. CDR3 loop: CASISTYANTEVFF. The DNA read from the CDR3 is TGTGCCAGCATCTCTACATACGCAAACACA.

On this clone itself: Genes and germline are mouse. The CDR3 loop is CASSIEGLGAEQFF. CDR3 bases read: TGTGCCAGCAGTATAGAGGGACTGGGAGCT. The genes are TRBV19 and TRBJ2-1, with TRBD2 identical over 9 bases. The read is 4 residues too short to cover the CDR3 end, so that end is filled in from the germline J gene. This CDR3 is built from 14 residues. CDR1 FNHDT and CDR2 SITEND come from the germline V gene (reference sequence).

In regard to this clone: These gene names are mouse names. The CDR3 end lies 4 residues beyond the end of the read and is filled in from the germline J gene. Other DNA sequences in the same sample also yield this CDR3. The J gene is TRBJ2-7, the V gene TRBV1; 7 nucleotides line up with TRBD1. Germline lookup yields CDR1 NSQYPW and CDR2 LRSPGD (reference sequence). This CDR3 spans 14 amino acids. The chain's CDR3 is CTCSDRDRNYEQYF. The CDR3 bases that were read are TGCACCTGCAGTGATAGGGACAGAAATTAT.

Comment on this clone: Any gene name here is a mouse gene name. The read halts 4 residues ahead of the CDR3 end, with the missing end drawn from the germline J gene. This chain uses TRBV19 with TRBJ2-1, with 12 bases identical to TRBD2. The CDR3 sequence is 15 residues long. Germline CDR1 FNHDT, CDR2 SITEND (reference sequence). The CDR3 here is CASSPPGLGGAEQFF. The DNA read from the CDR3 is TGTGCCAGCAGTCCTCCGGGACTGGGGGGAGCT.

A few counts support this clone. Each gene name is a mouse one. The missing CDR3 end, 4 residues past where the read stops, is filled in from the germline J gene. The rearrangement uses TRBV13-3 and TRBJ1-2; no reliable D call. In germline, CDR1 is NNHDY, CDR2 SYVADS. V lost 1 base and J 1 base, leaving 8 bases between the germline ends. The CDR3 sequence is 14 residues long. CDR3 protein: CASSDITQNSDYTF. The covered CDR3 bases are TGTGCCAGCAGTGATATCACACAAAACTCC.

This clone was found a few times. The listed genes are named as in mouse. The CDR3 bases that were read are TGTGCCAGCAGTATTGTGGGGGTTAGTGCAGAA. Amino acids: CASSIVGVSAE. The CDR3 as a whole reads CASSIVGVSAETLYF. J is TRBJ2-3 and V is TRBV19, with D tentatively TRBD2 (6 bases). The CDR3 end is not reached by the read, which stops 4 residues before it; the germline J gene fills it in. CDR3 size: 15 residues. The germline V gene encodes CDR1 FNHDT and CDR2 SITEND (reference sequence). Trimming left V 2 bases short and J 0 bases short, with 10 bases between.

On this clone: Any gene name here is a mouse gene name. CDR3 DNA, as far as it was read: TGTGCCAGCAGTCCTGGGACTGGTGGCACCGGG. Amino acids: CASSPGTGGTG. The entire CDR3 protein is CASSPGTGGTGQLYF. The V and J genes are TRBV19 and TRBJ2-2; 8 positions match TRBD2. The CDR3 end lies 4 residues beyond the end of the read and is filled in from the germline J gene. J lost 4 bases, V lost 4 bases, and 6 bases had no gene match. This CDR3 comprises 15 residues. CDR1 is FNHDT and CDR2 is SITEND in the germline V gene (reference sequence).

In this sample, this clone turned up a few times. TCRdb's protein sequence differs at residue 12 from the translated DNA; the protein presented here follows the DNA. Gene and germline names: mouse. Read data end 3 residues before the CDR3 end; the end is taken from the germline J gene. The chain combines TRBV12-2 with TRBJ1-3; 8 bases align to TRBD1. Germline CDR1 and CDR2: SGHLS and HYDKME. The trim removed 0 bases at V and 2 bases at J, leaving 2 bases unmatched. This CDR3 spans 15 amino acids. Here the CDR3 reads CASSLVDRAGNTLYF. The CDR3 bases that were read are TGTGCCAGCTCTCTCGTGGACAGGGCTGGAAATACG.

This clone has a handful of counts. Mouse germline and gene names are used. The read ends 4 residues early relative to the CDR3; the germline J gene fills the gap. The V call is TRBV13-3, the J call TRBJ2-4; the match to TRBD2 covers 13 bases. With V trimmed by 6 bases and J by 2 bases, 12 bases remained unmatched. This CDR3 spans 18 amino acids. In germline, CDR1 is NNHDY, CDR2 SYVADS. The CDR3 spells CASKEGSGLGGVQNTLYF. The sequenced part of the CDR3 DNA is TGTGCCAGCAAAGAGGGATCGGGACTGGGGGGGGTTCAAAAC. Based on the CDR3 plus reference TRBV13-3 and TRBJ2-4, the full variable domain is EAAVTQSPRSKVAVTGGKVTLSCHQTNNHDYMYWYRQDTGHGLRLIHYSYVADSTEKGDIPDGYKASRPSQENFSLILELASLSQTAVYFCASKEGSGLGGVQNTLYFGAGTRLSVL.

Comment on this clone: Gene names are the mouse ones. The read terminates 4 residues before the CDR3 end, so the remaining end is supplied by the germline J gene. The chain uses TRBV13-3 and TRBJ2-7; D is perhaps TRBD1 (5 bases). The germline V gene has CDR1 NNHDY and CDR2 SYVADS. This CDR3 is 13 amino acids long. Partial CDR3 DNA: TGTGCCAGCAGTGACAGGGTCGAATAT. It codes for CASSDRVEY. The full CDR3 is CASSDRVEYEQYF.

With regard to this clone: Genes here carry mouse names. The CDR3 extends 4 residues past the end of the read, so its final part is completed from the germline J gene. The V gene is TRBV13-3, the J gene TRBJ2-7; TRBD2 is a possible D gene (6 bases). Germline CDR1 reads NNHDY; CDR2 reads SYVADS. CDR3 length equals 15 residues. CDR3 in amino acids: CASSDPRLGWYEQYF. The covered CDR3 bases are TGTGCCAGCAGTGATCCGCGCCTGGGGTGGTAT.

This clone was detected a few times. Mouse gene names and germline throughout. The sequenced CDR3 bases are TGTGCCACAGACAGGTCTAACTATGCT. Translating it yields CATDRSNYA. The entire CDR3 is CATDRSNYAEQFF. The gene calls are TRBV13-2 and TRBJ2-1; D may be TRBD1 (6 bases). The missing CDR3 end, 4 residues past where the read stops, is filled in from the germline J gene. This CDR3 is 13 amino acids long. The germline V gene has CDR1 NNHNN and CDR2 SYGAGS (reference sequence). V was shortened by 9 bases and J by 0 bases, with 10 bases between the two germline ends.

Comments on this clone: Gene names and germline refer to mouse. The read ends 4 residues before the CDR3 terminus; that terminus is restored from the germline J gene. V is TRBV13-3 and J is TRBJ2-2; D gene uncertain. This CDR3 is 15 amino acids long. CDR1 and CDR2 (germline): NNHDY, SYVADS. V lost 0 bases, J lost 2 bases, and 8 bases lay in between. This CDR3 reads CASSDAEGNTGQLYF. The CDR3 bases that were read are TGTGCCAGCAGTGATGCAGAGGGTAACACCGGG. The full variable domain, its missing parts supplied by reference TRBV13-3 and TRBJ2-2, is EAAVTQSPRSKVAVTGGKVTLSCHQTNNHDYMYWYRQDTGHGLRLIHYSYVADSTEKGDIPDGYKASRPSQENFSLILELASLSQTAVYFCASSDAEGNTGQLYFGEGSKLTVL.

This clone turned up a few times. Genes here carry mouse names. Read coverage stops 4 residues before the CDR3 terminus; the germline J gene supplies the remainder. The V gene is TRBV13-2, the J gene TRBJ2-2; 8 nucleotides match TRBD2. V lost 1 base and J lost 1; bases outside the gene matches: 3. CDR3 length equals 16 residues. Germline V gene data show CDR1 as NNHNN and CDR2 as SYGAGS (reference sequence). Here the CDR3 reads CASGDFWGENTGQLYF. CDR3 DNA (partial): TGTGCCAGCGGTGATTTCTGGGGGGAAAACACCGGG.

To note about this clone: Gene names refer to mouse genes. CDR3 bases read: TGTGCCAGCAGTGTGGACAGAAACTAT. As protein: CASSVDRNY. The full CDR3 protein reads CASSVDRNYEQYF. The chain links TRBV13-3 to TRBJ2-7, with D tentatively TRBD1 (6 bases). The CDR3 extends 4 residues past the end of the read, so its final part is completed from the germline J gene. V lost 3 bases, J lost 3 bases, and 10 bases lay in between. Germline CDR1 NNHDY, CDR2 SYVADS. The length of the CDR3 is 13 residues.